This T cell receptor (beta chain) was found in a study of neurological immune-mediated disorders. Study-level findings and limits: The highest TCR clonal expansion occurred in HTLV-1-associated myelopathy; multiple sclerosis fell below healthy controls. No expanded-clone CDR3 amino acid sequence recurred across subjects, suggesting private TCR-beta repertoires.

This clonotype has at least ten counts. Its antigen is unidentified. Synthesis of cDNA was carried out by template-switch 5'RACE. The reaction used 10-nucleotide random UMIs. TCRdb recomputed calls from the 5' RACE reads with MiXCR, one row per CDR3 protein. The sample has about 55,000 distinct CDR3 sequences, over 3.5% seen once; the top ten hold roughly 2%. The sorted-subset TCR libraries were prepared using about a million CD4+ or CD8+ T cells as the starting material. Germline CDR1 is SEHNR and CDR2 is FQNEAQ (reference sequence). CDR3 length equals 12 residues. V shed 5 bases and J shed 10 bases, with 9 bases lying between them.

This clonotype originated in a woman between 40 and 55 years old with multiple sclerosis. This sequence joins TRBV7-9 and TRBJ1-6; D unresolved. Sequencing used CD4+ T cells from blood. The chain's CDR3 is CASSPAESPLHF. The CDR3 coding sequence is TGTGCCAGCAGCCCCGCAGAGTCACCCCTCCACTTT.